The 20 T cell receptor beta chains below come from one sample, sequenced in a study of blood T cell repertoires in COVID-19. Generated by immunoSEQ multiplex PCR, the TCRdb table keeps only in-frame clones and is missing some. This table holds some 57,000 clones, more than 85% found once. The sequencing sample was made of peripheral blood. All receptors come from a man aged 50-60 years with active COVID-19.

In DNA, the CDR3 is TGTGCCACCACACGGGGGGTTGATCAGCCCCAGCATTTT. Protein sequence: CATTRGVDQPQHF. The genes are TRBV7-9 and TRBJ1-5, with D perhaps TRBD1 (5 bases). V dropped 10 bases and J dropped 5 bases, with 15 bases sitting between them. This CDR3 is built from 13 residues. Looked up from germline, CDR1 is SEHNR and CDR2 is FQNEAQ (reference sequence).

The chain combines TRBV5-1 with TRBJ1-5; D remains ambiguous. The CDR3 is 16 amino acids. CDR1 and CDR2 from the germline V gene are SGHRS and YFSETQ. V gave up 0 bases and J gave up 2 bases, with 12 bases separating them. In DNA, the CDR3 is TGCGCCAGCAGCTTGGCCCCAGCGGCAGGCAATCAGCCCCAGCATTTT. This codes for CASSLAPAAGNQPQHF.

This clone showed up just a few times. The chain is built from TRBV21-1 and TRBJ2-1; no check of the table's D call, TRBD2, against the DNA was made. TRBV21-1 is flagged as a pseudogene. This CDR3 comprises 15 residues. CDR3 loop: CASSSLEGRVNEQFF. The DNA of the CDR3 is TGTGCCAGCAGCTCCCTAGAGGGGAGGGTCAATGAGCAGTTCTTC.

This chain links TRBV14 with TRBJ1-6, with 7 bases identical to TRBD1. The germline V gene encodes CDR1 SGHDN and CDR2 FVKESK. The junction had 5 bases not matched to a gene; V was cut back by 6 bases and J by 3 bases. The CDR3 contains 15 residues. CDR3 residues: CASRATGNYNSPLHF. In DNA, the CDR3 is TGTGCCAGCAGGGCGACAGGGAACTATAATTCACCCCTCCACTTT.

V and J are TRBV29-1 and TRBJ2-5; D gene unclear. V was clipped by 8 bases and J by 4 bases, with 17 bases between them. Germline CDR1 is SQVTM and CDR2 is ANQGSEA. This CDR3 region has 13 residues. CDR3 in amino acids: CSHSSRRPETQYF. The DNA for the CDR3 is TGCAGCCATTCCTCTAGAAGGCCAGAGACCCAGTACTTC.

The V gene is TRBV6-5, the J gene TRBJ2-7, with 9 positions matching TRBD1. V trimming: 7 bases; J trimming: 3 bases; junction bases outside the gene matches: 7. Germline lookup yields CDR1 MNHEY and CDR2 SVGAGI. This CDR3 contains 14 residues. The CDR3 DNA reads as TGTGCCAGCAAGGGGACAGGGTCCCTCTACGAGCAGTACTTC. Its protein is CASKGTGSLYEQYF.

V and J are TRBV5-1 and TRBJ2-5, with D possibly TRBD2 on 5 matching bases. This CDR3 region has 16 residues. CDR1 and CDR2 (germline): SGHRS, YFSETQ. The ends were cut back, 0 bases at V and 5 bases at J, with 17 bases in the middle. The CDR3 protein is CASSLAASQATETQYF. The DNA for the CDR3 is TGCGCCAGCAGCTTGGCGGCTAGCCAAGCGACGGAGACCCAGTACTTC.

The DNA for the CDR3 is TGTGCCAGCAGCCCCCGGGACAGGGCGATGGGGCTGTTTTTT. This gives the protein CASSPRDRAMGLFF. V gene TRBV5-6 combines with J gene TRBJ1-4, with 9 nucleotides matching TRBD1. The CDR3 extends over 14 amino acids. The trim removed 4 bases at V and 14 bases at J, leaving 12 bases unmatched. Germline assignment: CDR1 SGHDT and CDR2 YYEEEE.

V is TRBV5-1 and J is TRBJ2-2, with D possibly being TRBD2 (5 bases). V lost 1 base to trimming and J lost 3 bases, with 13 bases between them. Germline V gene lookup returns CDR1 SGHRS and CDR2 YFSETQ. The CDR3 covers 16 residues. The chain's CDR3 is CASSLRLASDTGELFF. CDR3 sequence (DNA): TGCGCCAGCAGCTTGAGGCTAGCCTCGGACACCGGGGAGCTGTTTTTT.

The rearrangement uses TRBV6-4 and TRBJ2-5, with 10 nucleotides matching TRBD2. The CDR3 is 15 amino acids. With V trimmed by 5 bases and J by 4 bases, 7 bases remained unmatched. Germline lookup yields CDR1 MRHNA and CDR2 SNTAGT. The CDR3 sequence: CASSPGTSDSETQYF. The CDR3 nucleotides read TGTGCCAGCAGTCCCGGGACTAGCGATTCAGAGACCCAGTACTTC.

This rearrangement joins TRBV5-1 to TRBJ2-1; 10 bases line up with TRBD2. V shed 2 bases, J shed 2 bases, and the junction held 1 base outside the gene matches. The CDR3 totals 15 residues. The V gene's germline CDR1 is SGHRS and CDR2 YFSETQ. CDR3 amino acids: CASSLLAGTYNEQFF. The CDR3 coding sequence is TGCGCCAGCAGCTTACTAGCGGGGACCTACAATGAGCAGTTCTTC.

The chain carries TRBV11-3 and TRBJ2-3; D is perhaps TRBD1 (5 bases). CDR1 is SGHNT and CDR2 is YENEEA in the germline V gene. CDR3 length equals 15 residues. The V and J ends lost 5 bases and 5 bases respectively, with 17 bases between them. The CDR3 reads CASSIGGPREDTQYF. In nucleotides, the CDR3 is TGTGCCAGCAGCATAGGTGGACCCAGGGAAGATACGCAGTATTTT.

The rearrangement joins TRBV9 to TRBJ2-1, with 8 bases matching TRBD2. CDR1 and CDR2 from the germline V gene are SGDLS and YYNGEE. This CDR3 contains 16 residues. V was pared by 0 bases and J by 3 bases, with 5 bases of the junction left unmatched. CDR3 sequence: CASSVGPSGSYNEQFF. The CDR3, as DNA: TGTGCCAGCAGCGTAGGCCCCAGCGGGAGCTACAATGAGCAGTTCTTC.

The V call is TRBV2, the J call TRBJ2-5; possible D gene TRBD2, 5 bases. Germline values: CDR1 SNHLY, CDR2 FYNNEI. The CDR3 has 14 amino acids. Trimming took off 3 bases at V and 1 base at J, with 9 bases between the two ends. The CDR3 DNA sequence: TGTGCCAGCAGTGATGGGAGCCCCCAAGAGACCCAGTACTTC. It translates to CASSDGSPQETQYF.

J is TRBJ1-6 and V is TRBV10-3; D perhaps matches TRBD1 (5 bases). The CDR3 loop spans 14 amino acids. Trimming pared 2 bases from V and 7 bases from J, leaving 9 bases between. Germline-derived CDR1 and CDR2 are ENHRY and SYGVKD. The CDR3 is CAISEGTPNSPLHF. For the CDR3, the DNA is TGTGCCATCAGTGAGGGGACTCCCAATTCACCCCTCCACTTT.

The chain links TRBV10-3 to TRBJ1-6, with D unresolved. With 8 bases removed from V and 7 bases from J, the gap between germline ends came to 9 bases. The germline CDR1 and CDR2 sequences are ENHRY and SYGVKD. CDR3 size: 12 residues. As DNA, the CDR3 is TGTGCCATCCCGAGAGCCAATTCACCCCTCCACTTT. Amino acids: CAIPRANSPLHF.

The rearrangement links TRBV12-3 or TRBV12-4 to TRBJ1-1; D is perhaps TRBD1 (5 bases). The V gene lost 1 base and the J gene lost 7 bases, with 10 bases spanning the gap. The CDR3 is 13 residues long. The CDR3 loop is CASSLGGDIEAFF. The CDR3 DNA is TGTGCCAGCAGTTTAGGGGGGGATATTGAAGCTTTCTTT.

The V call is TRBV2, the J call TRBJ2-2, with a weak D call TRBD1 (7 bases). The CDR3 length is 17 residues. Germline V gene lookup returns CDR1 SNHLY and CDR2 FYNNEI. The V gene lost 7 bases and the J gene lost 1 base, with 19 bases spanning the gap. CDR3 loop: CASTSLRGQRNTGELFF. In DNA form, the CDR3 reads TGTGCCAGCACCTCCCTGCGGGGACAGAGGAACACCGGGGAGCTGTTTTTT.

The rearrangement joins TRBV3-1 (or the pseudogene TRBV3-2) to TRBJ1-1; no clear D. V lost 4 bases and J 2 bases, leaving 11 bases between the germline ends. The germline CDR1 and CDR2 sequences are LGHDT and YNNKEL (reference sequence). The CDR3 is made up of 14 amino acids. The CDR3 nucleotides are TGTGCCAGCAGCCCCGGACTCCTAAACACTGAAGCTTTCTTT. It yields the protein CASSPGLLNTEAFF.

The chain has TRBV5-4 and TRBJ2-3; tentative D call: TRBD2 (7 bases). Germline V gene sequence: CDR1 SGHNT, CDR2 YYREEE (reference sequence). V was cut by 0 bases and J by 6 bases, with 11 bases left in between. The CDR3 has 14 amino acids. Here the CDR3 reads CASSLGRGLDTQYF. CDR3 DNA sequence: TGTGCCAGCAGCTTGGGGCGGGGGCTCGATACGCAGTATTTT.